This TCR beta chain was documented in a study of blood T cell repertoires in COVID-19. V was pared by 6 bases and J by 2 bases, with 20 bases between. The CDR3 covers 17 residues. Looked up from germline, CDR1 is LNHDA and CDR2 is SQIVND (reference sequence). Data came from immunoSEQ multiplex PCR; TCRdb stores just in-frame clones and leaves some out. Altogether around 150,000 clones are present, about 86% being singletons, with the ten largest covering around 8%. The chain is built from TRBV19 and TRBJ1-5; D not certain. The clonotype originates from a woman aged 55-70 years with active or convalescent COVID-19. Sequencing used peripheral blood. CDR3 in amino acids: CASSRSRVLGGNQPQHF. For the CDR3, the DNA is TGTGCCAGTAGCCGATCGAGGGTCCTGGGAGGCAATCAGCCCCAGCATTTT.